Listed here is a single T cell receptor (beta chain). The antigen remains unidentified. The assay was immunoSEQ multiplex PCR, and TCRdb's table has in-frame clones only and misses some. The sample has over 15,000 clones; 83% are singletons. This record belongs to a study of OX40 agonist ivuxolimab in advanced cancers. Study-level background: Patients took ivuxolimab, an agonistic anti-OX40 (CD134) antibody. Head and neck, renal cell, melanoma or hepatocellular carcinoma were the cancers that dose-escalation patients had. Study-wide findings and caveats: CD4+ and CD8+ T cells in blood underwent clonal expansion by week 6 at 0.1 to 3.0 mg/kg.

The sequencing here drew on CD4+ or CD8+ T cells sorted from blood, taken in a trial of the OX40 agonist ivuxolimab. The source of this sequence is an adult with an advanced solid tumor such as melanoma, head and neck, liver or kidney cancer.

The CDR3 reads CASRQGQTYTEAFF. The CDR3 DNA follows: TGTGCCAGCAGGCAGGGACAGACCTACACTGAAGCTTTCTTT. The chain uses TRBV6-5 and TRBJ1-1, with 7 bases lining up with TRBD1. J was trimmed by 3 bases and V by 6 bases; bases with no gene match: 7. Germline V gene data show CDR1 as MNHEY and CDR2 as SVGAGI. The CDR3 covers 14 residues.